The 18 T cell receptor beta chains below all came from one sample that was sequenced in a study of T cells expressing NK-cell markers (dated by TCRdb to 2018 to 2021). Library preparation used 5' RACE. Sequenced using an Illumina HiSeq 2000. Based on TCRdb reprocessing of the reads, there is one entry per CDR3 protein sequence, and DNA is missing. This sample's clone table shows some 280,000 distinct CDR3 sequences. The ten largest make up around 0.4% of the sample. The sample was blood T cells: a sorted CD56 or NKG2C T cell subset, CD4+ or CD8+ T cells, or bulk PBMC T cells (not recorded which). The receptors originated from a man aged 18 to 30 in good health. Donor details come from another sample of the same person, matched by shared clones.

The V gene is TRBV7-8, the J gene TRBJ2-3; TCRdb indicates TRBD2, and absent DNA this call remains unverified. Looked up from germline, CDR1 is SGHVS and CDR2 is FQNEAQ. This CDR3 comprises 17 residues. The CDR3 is CASRRFWAGHEADTQYF. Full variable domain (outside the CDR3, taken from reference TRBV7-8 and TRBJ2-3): GAGVSQSPRYKVAKRGQDVALRCDPISGHVSLFWYQQALGQGPEFLTYFQNEAQLDKSGLPSDRFFAERPEGSVSTLKIQRTQQEDSAVYLCASRRFWAGHEADTQYFGPGTRLTVL.

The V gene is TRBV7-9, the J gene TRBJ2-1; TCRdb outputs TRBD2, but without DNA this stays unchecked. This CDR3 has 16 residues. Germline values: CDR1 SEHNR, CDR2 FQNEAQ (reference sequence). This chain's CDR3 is CASSLAGTSGTVEQFF.

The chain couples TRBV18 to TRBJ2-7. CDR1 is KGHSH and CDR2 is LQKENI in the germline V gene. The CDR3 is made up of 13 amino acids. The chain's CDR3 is CASSSTGVYEQYF.

CDR3 sequence: CASSLGTSGSGDEQFF. The chain combines TRBV12-3 or TRBV12-4 with TRBJ2-1; TCRdb calls TRBD2, which cannot be checked without DNA. This CDR3 has 16 residues.

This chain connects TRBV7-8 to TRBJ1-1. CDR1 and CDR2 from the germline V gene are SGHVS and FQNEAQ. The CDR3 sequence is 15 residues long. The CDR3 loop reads CASSLVKTVNTEAFF.

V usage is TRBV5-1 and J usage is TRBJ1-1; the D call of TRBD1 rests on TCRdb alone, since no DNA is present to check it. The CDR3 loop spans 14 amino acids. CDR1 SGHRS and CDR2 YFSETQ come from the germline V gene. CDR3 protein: CASRSGGTGGEAFF.

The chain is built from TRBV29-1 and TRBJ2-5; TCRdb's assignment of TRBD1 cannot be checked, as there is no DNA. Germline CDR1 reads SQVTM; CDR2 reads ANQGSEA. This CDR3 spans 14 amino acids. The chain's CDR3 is CSVVRDLSSETQYF.

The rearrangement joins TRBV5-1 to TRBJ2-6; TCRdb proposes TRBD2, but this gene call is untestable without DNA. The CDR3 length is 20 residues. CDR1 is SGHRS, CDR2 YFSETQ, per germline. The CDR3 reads CASSLERQGGSASGANVLTF.

The CDR3 is CSARDFARQGTYQPQHF. The chain employs TRBV20-1 and TRBJ1-5; TCRdb returns TRBD1, unconfirmable since there is no DNA. Germline V gene sequence: CDR1 DFQATT, CDR2 SNEGSKA (reference sequence). This CDR3 region has 17 residues.

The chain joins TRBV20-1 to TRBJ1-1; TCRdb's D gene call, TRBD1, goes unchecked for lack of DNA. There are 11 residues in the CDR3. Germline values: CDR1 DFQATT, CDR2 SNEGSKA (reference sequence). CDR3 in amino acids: CSARDRVEAFF.

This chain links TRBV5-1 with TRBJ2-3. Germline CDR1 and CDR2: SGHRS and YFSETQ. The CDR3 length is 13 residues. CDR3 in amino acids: CASRKDSTDTQYF.

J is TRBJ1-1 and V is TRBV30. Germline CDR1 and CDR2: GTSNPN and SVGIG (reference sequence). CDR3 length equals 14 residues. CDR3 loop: CAWRGIARTSEAFF.

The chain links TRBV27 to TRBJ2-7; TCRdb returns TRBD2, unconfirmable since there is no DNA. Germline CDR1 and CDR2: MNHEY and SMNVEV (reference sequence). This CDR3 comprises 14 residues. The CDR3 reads CASRELAASYEQYF.

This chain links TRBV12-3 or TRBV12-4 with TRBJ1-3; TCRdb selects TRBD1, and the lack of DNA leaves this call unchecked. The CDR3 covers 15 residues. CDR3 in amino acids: CASSTGTDSGNTIYF.

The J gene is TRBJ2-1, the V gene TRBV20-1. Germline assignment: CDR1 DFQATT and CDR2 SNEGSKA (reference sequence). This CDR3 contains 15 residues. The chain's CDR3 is CSARELQGYYNEQFF.

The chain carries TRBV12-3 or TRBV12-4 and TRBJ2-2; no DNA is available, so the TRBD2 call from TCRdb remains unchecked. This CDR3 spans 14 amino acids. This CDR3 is CASIRTSGTGELFF.

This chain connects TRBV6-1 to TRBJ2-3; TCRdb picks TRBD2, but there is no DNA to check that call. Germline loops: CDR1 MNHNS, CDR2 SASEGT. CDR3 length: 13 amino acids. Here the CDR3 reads CASKAGGRDTQYF.

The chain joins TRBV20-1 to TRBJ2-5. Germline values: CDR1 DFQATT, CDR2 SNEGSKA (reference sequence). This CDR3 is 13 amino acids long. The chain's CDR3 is CSATDDSFETQYF.